What follows are 14 T cell receptor beta chains derived from one specimen sequenced in a study of low-dose radiotherapy and immunotherapy resistance in tumors. Time point noted: before trial treatment. TRAV- and TRBV-specific primers primed first-strand cDNA, covering alpha and beta chains. TCR amplification involved about 20 PCR cycles with a constant-region primer and V-primer adapter. Using its own MiXCR run on the reads, TCRdb lists one record per CDR3 protein. The sample yields about 39,000 distinct CDR3 sequences, around 30% seen once. The sequenced sample was PBMCs, obtained before treatment. The origin of the receptors is a male donor with gallbladder cancer.

This clonotype was picked up many times. The chain recombines TRBV6-2 or TRBV6-3 with TRBJ2-7, with 7 bases fitting TRBD2. The CDR3 sequence is 10 residues long. The V gene end was trimmed by 11 bases and the J gene end by 2 bases; junction bases not matched to a gene: 0. Germline V gene data show CDR1 as MNHEY and CDR2 as SVGEGT. Here the CDR3 reads CAAGAYEQYF. CDR3 in DNA: TGTGCCGCGGGGGCCTACGAGCAGTACTTC.

In this sample, this clonotype turned up many times. The V call is TRBV19, the J call TRBJ1-3; D ambiguous. The germline V gene has CDR1 LNHDA and CDR2 SQIVND (reference sequence). The CDR3 has 13 amino acids. V was pared by 6 bases and J by 2 bases, with 8 bases between. Written as DNA, the CDR3 is TGTGCCAGTAGAACAATGCCTGGAAACACCATATATTTT. Translation: CASRTMPGNTIYF. The full variable domain, its missing parts supplied by reference TRBV19 and TRBJ1-3, is DGGITQSPKYLFRKEGQNVTLSCEQNLNHDAMYWYRQDPGQGLRLIYYSQIVNDFQKGDIAEGYSVSREKKESFPLTVTSAQKNPTAFYLCASRTMPGNTIYFGEGSWLTVV.

This clonotype occurred many times. The rearrangement uses TRBV24-1 and TRBJ2-1, with D perhaps matching TRBD2 (5 bases). Trimming pared 4 bases from V and 5 bases from J, leaving 14 bases between. Looked up from germline, CDR1 is KGHDR and CDR2 is SFDVKD. The CDR3 sequence is 15 residues long. The CDR3 DNA sequence: TGTGCCACCAGTGACCCGTGGACGGGAAACAATGAGCAGTTCTTC. Its protein is CATSDPWTGNNEQFF.

The V call is TRBV12-3 or TRBV12-4, the J call TRBJ1-5; TRBD1 aligns across 7 bases. The CDR3 is made up of 15 amino acids. V was pared by 3 bases and J by 1 base, with 3 bases of the junction left unmatched. The CDR3 here is CASSLGQISNQPQHF. The CDR3 region has the DNA TGTGCCAGCAGTTTGGGACAGATAAGCAATCAGCCCCAGCATTTT.

Details on this clonotype: A far larger clone is one nucleotide away, so this likely arose from a read error. The gene calls are TRBV10-1 and TRBJ2-6; tentatively, D is TRBD1 (5 bases). This CDR3 region has 13 residues. Germline values: CDR1 WNHNN, CDR2 SYGVQD (reference sequence). CDR3 protein: CASRGAGANVPTF. The CDR3 DNA reads TGCGCCTCACGCGGCGCTGGGGCCAACGTCCCGACTTTC.

Comment on this clonotype: Since a far larger clone is one base different, this is likely a read error. This chain uses TRBV6-5 with TRBJ2-4; possible D gene TRBD2, 7 bases. Trimming took 11 bases from V and 0 from J, leaving 17 bases between them. The CDR3 contains 15 residues. Germline V gives CDR1 MNHEY, CDR2 SVGAGI. The CDR3 spells CAGYEGGLAKNIQYF. CDR3 nucleotide sequence: TGTGCCGGCTACGAGGGGGGGCTAGCCAAAAACATTCAGTACTTC.

The chain is built from TRBV20-1 and TRBJ1-1; D gene uncertain. The germline V gene encodes CDR1 DFQATT and CDR2 SNEGSKA (reference sequence). V was pared by 0 bases and J by 4 bases, with 18 bases between. The CDR3 is 16 residues long. This CDR3 is CSAREEAWTGLTEAFF. The CDR3 bases are TGCAGTGCTAGAGAGGAAGCGTGGACTGGGCTCACTGAAGCTTTCTTT.

This clonotype was found many times. The rearrangement joins TRBV13 to TRBJ1-1; D is uncertain. Between the trimmed V and J ends, which lost 0 bases and 6 bases, there was a span of 8 bases. CDR3 length: 13 amino acids. The germline gives CDR1 PRHDT, CDR2 FYEKMQ (reference sequence). The CDR3: CASSLGVGPEAFF. The CDR3 region has the DNA TGTGCCAGCAGCTTAGGTGTTGGACCTGAAGCTTTCTTT.

Turning to this clonotype: This may arise from a read error, as a much more abundant clone is one base away. The chain combines TRBV20-1 with TRBJ1-5; D perhaps matches TRBD1 (5 bases). CDR3 length equals 16 residues. In germline, CDR1 is DFQATT, CDR2 SNEGSKA (reference sequence). Here the CDR3 reads CSAGEGTRPPNQPQHF. CDR3 coding DNA: TGCAGTGCTGGAGAAGGGACTCGGCCCCCAAATCAGCCCCAGCATTTT.

This clonotype appeared many times. The chain employs TRBV29-1 and TRBJ2-7; 9 bases are a match to TRBD1. The germline CDR1 and CDR2 sequences are SQVTM and ANQGSEA. The CDR3 sequence is 13 residues long. Germline trimming cut 6 bases from V and 5 bases from J; bases unmatched to any gene: 8. In nucleotides, the CDR3 is TGCAGCGTCCTTGGGACAGGGTGGCACGAGCAGTACTTC. It encodes CSVLGTGWHEQYF.

This clonotype was picked up many times. The chain combines TRBV5-1 with TRBJ2-3; D ambiguous. CDR1 and CDR2 (germline): SGHRS, YFSETQ. The CDR3 loop spans 12 amino acids. The V end was cut by 7 bases, the J end by 3 bases, with 9 bases between. CDR3 region: CASFRRTDTQYF. DNA for the CDR3: TGCGCCAGCTTCAGACGAACAGATACGCAGTATTTT.

This clonotype appeared many times. The V and J genes are TRBV19 and TRBJ2-5; 8 nucleotides align to TRBD1. Per germline, CDR1 LNHDA and CDR2 SQIVND (reference sequence). Trimming took 4 bases from V and 5 from J; bases not matched to a gene: 12. The CDR3 extends over 16 amino acids. CDR3: CASSRRTGRLEETQYF. In DNA, the CDR3 is TGTGCCAGTAGTAGAAGGACAGGGAGGCTTGAGGAGACCCAGTACTTC.

V gene TRBV28 combines with J gene TRBJ2-1, with D unresolved. With 8 bases removed from V and 6 bases from J, the gap between germline ends came to 8 bases. Germline V lookup: CDR1 MDHEN, CDR2 SYDVKM. The CDR3 has 11 amino acids. The CDR3 nucleotides read TGTGCCAGCCGCGACTTCAATGAGCAGTTCTTC. It is translated as CASRDFNEQFF. The full variable domain, rest sourced from reference TRBV28 and TRBJ2-1, is DVKVTQSSRYLVKRTGEKVFLECVQDMDHENMFWYRQDPGLGLRLIYFSYDVKMKEKGDIPEGYSVSREKKERFSLILESASTNQTSMYLCASRDFNEQFFGPGTRLTVL.

This clonotype was seen many times. This rearrangement joins TRBV13 to TRBJ1-6, with 7 bases matching TRBD1. The CDR3 spans 14 residues. Losses at the gene ends were 8 bases for V and 7 bases for J; bases not matched to a gene: 8. Germline values: CDR1 PRHDT, CDR2 FYEKMQ (reference sequence). The chain's CDR3 is CASRRDRTNSPLHF. The CDR3 region has the DNA TGTGCCAGCCGGAGGGACAGAACAAATTCACCCCTCCACTTT.